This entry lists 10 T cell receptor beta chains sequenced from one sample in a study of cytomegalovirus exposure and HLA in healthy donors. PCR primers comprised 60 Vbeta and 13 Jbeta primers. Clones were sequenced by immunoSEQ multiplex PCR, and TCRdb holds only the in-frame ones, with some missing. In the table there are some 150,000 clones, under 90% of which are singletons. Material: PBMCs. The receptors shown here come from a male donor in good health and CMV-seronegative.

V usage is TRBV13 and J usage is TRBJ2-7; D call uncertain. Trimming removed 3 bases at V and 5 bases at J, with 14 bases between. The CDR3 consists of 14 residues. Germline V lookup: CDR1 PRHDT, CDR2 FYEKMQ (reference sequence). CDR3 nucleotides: TGTGCCAGCAGCTTCAGACTCACAAGTAACGAGCAGTACTTC. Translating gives CASSFRLTSNEQYF.

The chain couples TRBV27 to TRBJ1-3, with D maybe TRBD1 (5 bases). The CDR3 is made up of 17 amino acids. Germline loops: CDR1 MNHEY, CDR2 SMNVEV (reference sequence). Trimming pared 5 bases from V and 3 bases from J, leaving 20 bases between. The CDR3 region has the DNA TGTGCCAGCAGTCCGACCGGGCGGGGCGGGTTTGGAAACACCATATATTTT. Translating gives CASSPTGRGGFGNTIYF.

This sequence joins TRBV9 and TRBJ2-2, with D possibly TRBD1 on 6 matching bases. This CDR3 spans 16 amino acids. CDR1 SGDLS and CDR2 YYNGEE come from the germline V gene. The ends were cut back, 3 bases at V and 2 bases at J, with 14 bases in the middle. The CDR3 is CASSAAGTLNTGELFF. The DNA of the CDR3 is TGTGCCAGCAGCGCCGCCGGGACACTAAACACCGGGGAGCTGTTTTTT.

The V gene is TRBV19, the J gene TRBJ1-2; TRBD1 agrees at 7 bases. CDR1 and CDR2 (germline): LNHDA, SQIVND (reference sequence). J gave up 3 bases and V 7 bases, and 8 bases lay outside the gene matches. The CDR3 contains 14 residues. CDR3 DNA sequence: TGTGCCAGTACAAGGGGGCTGGGGGACTATGGCTACACCTTC. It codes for CASTRGLGDYGYTF. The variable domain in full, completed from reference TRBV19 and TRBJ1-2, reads DGGITQSPKYLFRKEGQNVTLSCEQNLNHDAMYWYRQDPGQGLRLIYYSQIVNDFQKGDIAEGYSVSREKKESFPLTVTSAQKNPTAFYLCASTRGLGDYGYTFGSGTRLTVV.

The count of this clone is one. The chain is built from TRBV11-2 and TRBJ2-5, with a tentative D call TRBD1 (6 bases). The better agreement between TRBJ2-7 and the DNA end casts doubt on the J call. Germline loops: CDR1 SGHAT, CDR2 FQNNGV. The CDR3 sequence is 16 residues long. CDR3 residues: CASHRVGTSPSYEQYF. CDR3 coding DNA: TGTGCCAGCCACAGGGTAGGAACCAGTCCCTCCTACGAGCAGTACTTC.

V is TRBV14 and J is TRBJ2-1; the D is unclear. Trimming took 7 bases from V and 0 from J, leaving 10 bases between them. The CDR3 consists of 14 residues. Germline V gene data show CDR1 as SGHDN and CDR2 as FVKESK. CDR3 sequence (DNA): TGTGCCAGCACCCCCTCAGGCTCCTACAATGAGCAGTTCTTC. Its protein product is CASTPSGSYNEQFF.

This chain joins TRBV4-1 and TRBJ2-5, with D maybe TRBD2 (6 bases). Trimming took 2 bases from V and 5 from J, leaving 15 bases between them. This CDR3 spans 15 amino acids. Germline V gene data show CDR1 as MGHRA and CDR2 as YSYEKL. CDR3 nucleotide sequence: TGCGCCAGCAGCCAAATCACGACTGGGGGGGAGACCCAGTACTTC. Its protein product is CASSQITTGGETQYF.

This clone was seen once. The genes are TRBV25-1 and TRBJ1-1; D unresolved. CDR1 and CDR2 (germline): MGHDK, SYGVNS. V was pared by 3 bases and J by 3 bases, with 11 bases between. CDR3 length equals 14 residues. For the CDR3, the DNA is TGTGCCAGCAGTGAGCACGGCGGTTACACTGAAGCTTTCTTT. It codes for CASSEHGGYTEAFF.

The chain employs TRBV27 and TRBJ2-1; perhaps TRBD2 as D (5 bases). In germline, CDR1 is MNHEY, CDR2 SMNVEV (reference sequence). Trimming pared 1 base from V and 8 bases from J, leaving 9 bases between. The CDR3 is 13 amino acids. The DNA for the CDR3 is TGTGCCAGCAGTTTATATTCGGGGTATGAGCAGTTCTTC. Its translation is CASSLYSGYEQFF.

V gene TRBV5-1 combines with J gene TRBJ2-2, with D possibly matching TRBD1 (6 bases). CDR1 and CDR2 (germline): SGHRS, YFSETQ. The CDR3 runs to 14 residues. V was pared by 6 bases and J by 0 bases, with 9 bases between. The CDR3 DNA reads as TGCGCCAGCACGGGACAATCGAACACCGGGGAGCTGTTTTTT. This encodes CASTGQSNTGELFF.